This T cell receptor beta chain comes out of a study of blood T cell repertoires in COVID-19 (dated by TCRdb to the early 2020s). For the study in its entirety: The collaborator samples originated in the United States, Italy and Spain and spanned the acute and convalescent phases of COVID-19. Where available, HLA class I and class II types were obtained from metadata supplied by the sample provider rather than from assay-based typing. The repertoires were released in a freely available public database meant as a resource for research on the immune response to SARS-CoV-2. The material from the prospective study consisted of cDNA or gDNA derived from T cells, B-cell-depleted T cells, or PBMCs. Samples were obtained from the ongoing ImmuneRACE study (first 160 participants) and from about 1,300 subjects provided by 6 global collaborators. Sample metadata almost always included a de-identified subject ID, COVID-19 status, age in years and sex. Deeply sampled blood TCRbeta repertoires from subjects exposed to, actively infected with, or recovered from COVID-19 were included in the dataset. Broad study findings and their caveats: The quantity of clinical and demographic metadata differed by source and by participant and was supplied without curation.

Collaborating institutions collected whole blood in K2EDTA tubes following their own protocols. For TCRbeta analysis, collaborators shipped samples in one of three forms: frozen whole blood, isolated PBMCs, or DNA extracted from either of those sample types. TCRbeta CDR3 regions were amplified from genomic DNA by means of the immunoSEQ Assay, a bias-controlled multiplex PCR. On the study's bioinformatics: Nucleated cell counts per sample were estimated from amplification of reference gene primers within the assay. To quantify the absolute abundance of each unique TCRbeta CDR3 rearrangement, sequence reads were collapsed and filtered. Productive Simpson clonality was computed per sample as the square root of Simpson's diversity index over productive rearrangements. TCRdb mirrors the immuneACCESS table, restricted to in-frame sequences. Some clones are absent from its copies; in checked studies, under half trace to an unresolved V gene, and the reason for the others is unknown. That table supplies the V and J calls and clone size; D and trimming were determined from the DNA. For this sample there are over 25,000 clones; 80% to 95% appear just once. The ten top clones hold approximately 1% of the sample.

About this clone: This receptor's antigen is unknown. No base qualities exist here, and no much larger clone lies one base off it.

Sequencing was carried out using peripheral blood. The clonotype comes from a man aged 70 or older with active or convalescent COVID-19.

The CDR3 here reads CASSSSRTGELFF. At the DNA level, the sequence is TGTGCCAGCAGTTCATCTCGGACCGGGGAGCTGTTTTTT. This chain is built from TRBV6-6 and TRBJ2-2; the D gene assignment is ambiguous. CDR1 MNHNY and CDR2 SVGAGI are derived from the germline V gene (reference sequence). The CDR3 contains 13 residues, cysteine and phenylalanine counted. The DNA shown is the 39-base CDR3, in frame from base 1. V gives up 4 bases and J gives up 5 bases, and the segment between their germline ends measures 8 bases.